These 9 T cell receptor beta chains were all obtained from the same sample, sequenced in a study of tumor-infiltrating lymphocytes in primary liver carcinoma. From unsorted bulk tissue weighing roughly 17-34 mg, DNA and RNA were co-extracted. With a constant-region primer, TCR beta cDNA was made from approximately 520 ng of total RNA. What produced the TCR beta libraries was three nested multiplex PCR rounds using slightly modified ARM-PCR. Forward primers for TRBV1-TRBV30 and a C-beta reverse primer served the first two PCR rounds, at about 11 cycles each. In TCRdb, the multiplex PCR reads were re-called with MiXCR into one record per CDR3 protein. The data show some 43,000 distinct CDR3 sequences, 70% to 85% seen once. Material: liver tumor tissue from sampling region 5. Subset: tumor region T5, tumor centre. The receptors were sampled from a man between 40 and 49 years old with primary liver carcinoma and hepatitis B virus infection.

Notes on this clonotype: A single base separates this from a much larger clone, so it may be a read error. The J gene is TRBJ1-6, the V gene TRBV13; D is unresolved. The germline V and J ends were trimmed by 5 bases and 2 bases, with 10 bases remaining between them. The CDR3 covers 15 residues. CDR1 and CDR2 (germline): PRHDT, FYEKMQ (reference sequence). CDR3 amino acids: CASSPQCAYNSPLHF. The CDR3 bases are TGTGCCAGCAGCCCCCAGTGTGCCTATAATTCACCCCTCCACTTT.

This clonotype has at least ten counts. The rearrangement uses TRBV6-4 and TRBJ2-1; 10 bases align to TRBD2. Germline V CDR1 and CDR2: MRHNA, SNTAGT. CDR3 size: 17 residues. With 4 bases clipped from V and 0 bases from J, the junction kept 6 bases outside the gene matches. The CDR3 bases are TGTGCCAGCAGTGCTAGCGGGAGAACGGGCTCCTACAATGAGCAGTTCTTC. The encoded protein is CASSASGRTGSYNEQFF.

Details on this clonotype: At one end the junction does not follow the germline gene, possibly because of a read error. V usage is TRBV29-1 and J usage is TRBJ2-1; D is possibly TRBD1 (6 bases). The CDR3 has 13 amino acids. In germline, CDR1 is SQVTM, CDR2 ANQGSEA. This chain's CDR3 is CIVGGPHYNEEFF. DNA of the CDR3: TGCATCGTTGGGGGCCCACACTACAATGAGGAGTTCTTC.

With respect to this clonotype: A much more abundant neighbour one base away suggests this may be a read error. Written as DNA, the CDR3 is TGTGCCAGCATCCCGGACAGCTCTTCGGCAGATACGCAGTATTTT. Translated, it gives CASIPDSSSADTQYF. The gene calls are TRBV28 and TRBJ2-3; tentatively, D is TRBD1 (6 bases). Germline CDR1 reads MDHEN; CDR2 reads SYDVKM. The CDR3 runs 15 residues. Trimming stripped 7 bases from V and 4 bases from J, with 18 bases between.

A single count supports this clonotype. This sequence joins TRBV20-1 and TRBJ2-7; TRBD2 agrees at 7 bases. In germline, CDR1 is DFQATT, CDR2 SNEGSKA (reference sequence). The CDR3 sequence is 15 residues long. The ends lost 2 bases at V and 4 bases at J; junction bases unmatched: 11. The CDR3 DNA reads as TGCAGTGCTAGACCCCTCGGGGAGGGGATATACGAGCAGTACTTC. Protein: CSARPLGEGIYEQYF.

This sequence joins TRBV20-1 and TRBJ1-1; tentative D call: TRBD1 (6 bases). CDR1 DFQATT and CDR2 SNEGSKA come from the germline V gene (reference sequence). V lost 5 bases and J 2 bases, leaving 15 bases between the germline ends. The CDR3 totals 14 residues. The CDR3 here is CSAPQGGVNTEAFF. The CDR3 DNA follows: TGCAGTGCTCCACAGGGCGGGGTAAACACTGAAGCTTTCTTT.

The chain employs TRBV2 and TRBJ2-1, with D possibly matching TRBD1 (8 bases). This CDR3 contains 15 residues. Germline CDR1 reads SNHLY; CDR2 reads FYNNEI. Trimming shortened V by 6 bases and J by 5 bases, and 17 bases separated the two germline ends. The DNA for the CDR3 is TGTGCCAGCAGGCTACAGGGGGAGGGACACAATGAGCAGTTCTTC. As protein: CASRLQGEGHNEQFF. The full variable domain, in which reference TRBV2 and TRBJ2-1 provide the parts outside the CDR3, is EPEVTQTPSHQVTQMGQEVILRCVPISNHLYFYWYRQILGQKVEFLVSFYNNEISEKSEIFDDQFSVERPDGSNFTLKIRSTKLEDSAMYFCASRLQGEGHNEQFFGPGTRLTVL.

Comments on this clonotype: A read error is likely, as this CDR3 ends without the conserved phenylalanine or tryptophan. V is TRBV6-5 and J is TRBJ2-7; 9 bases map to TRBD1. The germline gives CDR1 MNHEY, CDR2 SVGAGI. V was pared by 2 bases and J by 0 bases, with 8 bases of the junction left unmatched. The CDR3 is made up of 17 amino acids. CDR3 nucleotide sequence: TGTGCCAGCAGTTACGGACCCGGGGACAGGGCCTCCTACGAGCAGTACCTC. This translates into CASSYGPGDRASYEQYL.

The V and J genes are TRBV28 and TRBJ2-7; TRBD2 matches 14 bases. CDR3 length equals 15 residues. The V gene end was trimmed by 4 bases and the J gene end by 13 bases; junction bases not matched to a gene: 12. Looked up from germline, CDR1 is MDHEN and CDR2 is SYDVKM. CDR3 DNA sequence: TGTGCCAGCAGTTCCTGGACTAGCGGGAGGCGCGAGCGATACTTC. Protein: CASSSWTSGRRERYF. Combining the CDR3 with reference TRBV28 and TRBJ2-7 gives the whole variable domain DVKVTQSSRYLVKRTGEKVFLECVQDMDHENMFWYRQDPGLGLRLIYFSYDVKMKEKGDIPEGYSVSREKKERFSLILESASTNQTSMYLCASSSWTSGRRERYFGPGTRLTVT.